The 22 T cell receptor beta chains below come from one sample, sequenced in a study of T-cell reconstitution after alpha-beta-depleted transplantation in children (dated by TCRdb to 2016 to 2017). The library was produced with PCR. Sequencing relied on an Illumina HiSeq 2500. Molecular barcoding was employed in the preparation of TCR libraries, with unique molecular identifiers being used to normalize TCRbeta repertoire quantification. Using fastp trimming at Q25 and MiXCR clonotype assembly, TCRdb reanalyzed the public sequencing data and kept in-frame beta chains. One record per CDR3 amino acid sequence lists the most common genes and DNA. The sample data list some 390,000 distinct CDR3 sequences, and roughly 20% of these were observed just once. Of the sample, around 3.9% is held by the ten largest clones. The specimen comprised PBMCs from the stem cell graft donor, sampled from the stem cell graft. All receptors come from a human donor who donated a stem cell graft to a child with acute myeloid leukemia.

The gene calls are TRBV28 and TRBJ2-7; 14 positions agree with TRBD2. Trimming took 3 bases from V and 3 from J; bases not matched to a gene: 4. Germline V CDR1 and CDR2: MDHEN, SYDVKM. CDR3 size: 16 residues. The CDR3 spells CASSFGTSGSGYEQYF. CDR3 coding DNA: TGTGCCAGCAGTTTTGGGACTAGCGGGAGTGGCTACGAGCAGTACTTC.

This clonotype was counted between two and nine times. V is TRBV4-3 and J is TRBJ2-1, with TRBD1 identical over 7 bases. This CDR3 contains 15 residues. The V gene end was trimmed by 0 bases and the J gene end by 6 bases; junction bases not matched to a gene: 5. The germline V gene encodes CDR1 LGHNA and CDR2 YSLEER. The DNA for the CDR3 is TGCGCCAGCAGCCAAGACTGGGACAGTGCCAATGAGCAGTTCTTC. Protein sequence: CASSQDWDSANEQFF.

The V and J genes are TRBV3-1 and TRBJ2-1, with D uncertain. There are 17 residues in the CDR3. Trimming removed 1 base from V and 0 bases from J, with 13 bases in between. CDR1 and CDR2 (germline): LGHDT, YNNKEL (reference sequence). Written as DNA, the CDR3 is TGTGCCAGCAGCCAAGTCTTTGGTGCTAGCTCCTACAATGAGCAGTTCTTC. This encodes CASSQVFGASSYNEQFF.

This clonotype was seen a few times. This rearrangement joins TRBV28 to TRBJ2-1; possibly TRBD2 for D (5 bases). Trimming removed 5 bases at V and 7 bases at J, with 12 bases between. The V gene's germline CDR1 is MDHEN and CDR2 SYDVKM. This CDR3 is 13 amino acids long. CDR3 in amino acids: CASSPGSENEQFF. The DNA of the CDR3 is TGTGCCAGCAGTCCGGGGAGTGAGAATGAGCAGTTCTTC.

This clonotype was seen more than once but under ten times. The rearrangement joins TRBV7-9 to TRBJ2-7; D may be TRBD2 (6 bases). Germline V lookup: CDR1 SEHNR, CDR2 FQNEAQ (reference sequence). The CDR3 runs 13 residues. Trimming stripped 5 bases from V and 7 bases from J, with 15 bases between. This CDR3 reads CASSVSGTGEQYF. In DNA, the CDR3 is TGTGCCAGCAGCGTATCCGGGACTGGGGAGCAGTACTTC.

This clonotype was recorded a few times. The V gene is TRBV5-4, the J gene TRBJ2-7, with 7 positions matching TRBD1. The J segment lost 3 bases and the V segment lost 3 bases, leaving 12 bases of the junction unmatched. Per the germline V gene, CDR1 is SGHNT and CDR2 is YYREEE (reference sequence). The CDR3 consists of 16 residues. CDR3: CASSSAFGTENYEQYF. The CDR3 DNA is TGTGCCAGCAGCTCGGCGTTTGGGACAGAAAACTACGAGCAGTACTTC.

This clonotype was counted between two and nine times. The gene calls are TRBV7-8 and TRBJ2-1, with D uncertain. Trimming stripped 1 base from V and 0 bases from J, with 10 bases between. This CDR3 has 16 amino acids. The germline gives CDR1 SGHVS, CDR2 FQNEAQ. CDR3 region: CASSLESPSSYNEQFF. DNA of the CDR3: TGTGCCAGCAGCTTAGAATCGCCCAGCTCCTACAATGAGCAGTTCTTC.

V is TRBV12-3 or TRBV12-4 and J is TRBJ2-1; 8 positions agree with TRBD2. The CDR3 sequence is 16 residues long. The trim removed 5 bases at V and 0 bases at J, leaving 6 bases unmatched. For the CDR3, the DNA is TGTGCCAGCAGTCCACTAGCGGAGAGCTCCTACAATGAGCAGTTCTTC. This translates into CASSPLAESSYNEQFF.

V gene TRBV9 combines with J gene TRBJ2-1; the D gene is possibly TRBD1 (6 bases). The CDR3 is 15 amino acids. CDR1 and CDR2 (germline): SGDLS, YYNGEE. V was shortened by 2 bases and J by 3 bases, with 12 bases between the two germline ends. CDR3 protein: CASSVAGTNYNEQFF. The CDR3 nucleotides are TGTGCCAGCAGCGTTGCCGGGACAAACTACAATGAGCAGTTCTTC.

This clonotype was seen many times. This chain uses TRBV7-2 with TRBJ2-3; TRBD2 aligns across 7 bases. The CDR3 has 15 residues. J lost 5 bases, V lost 3 bases, and 8 bases had no gene match. Germline CDR1 reads SGHTA; CDR2 reads FQGNSA. The CDR3 protein is CASSFTGGRGDTQYF. In nucleotides, the CDR3 is TGTGCCAGCAGCTTTACGGGAGGCCGGGGAGATACGCAGTATTTT.

This clonotype was seen only a few times. V is TRBV18 and J is TRBJ2-1; 8 bases map to TRBD2. Germline assignment: CDR1 KGHSH and CDR2 LQKENI. The CDR3 loop spans 16 amino acids. With V trimmed by 1 base and J by 6 bases, 8 bases remained unmatched. The CDR3: CASSPLRSGRGNEQFF. The CDR3 nucleotides read TGTGCCAGCTCACCACTGAGGAGCGGGAGAGGCAATGAGCAGTTCTTC.

A few counts support this clonotype. The chain uses TRBV28 and TRBJ1-2; D is possibly TRBD1 (6 bases). Germline CDR1 is MDHEN and CDR2 is SYDVKM. The CDR3 covers 16 residues. The V gene lost 0 bases and the J gene lost 2 bases, with 13 bases spanning the gap. CDR3 nucleotides: TGTGCCAGCAGTTTATGGGGGGGGCCGACCAACTATGGCTACACCTTC. It specifies CASSLWGGPTNYGYTF.

There are a few counts of this clonotype. The V call is TRBV5-1, the J call TRBJ2-2; 14 bases fit TRBD2. This CDR3 comprises 16 residues. Germline trimming cut 3 bases from V and 5 bases from J; bases unmatched to any gene: 3. Germline V gives CDR1 SGHRS, CDR2 YFSETQ. This CDR3 reads CASSSWTSGRTGELFF. CDR3 sequence (DNA): TGCGCCAGCAGCTCCTGGACTAGCGGGAGGACCGGGGAGCTGTTTTTT. Combining the CDR3 with reference TRBV5-1 and TRBJ2-2 gives the whole variable domain KAGVTQTPRYLIKTRGQQVTLSCSPISGHRSVSWYQQTPGQGLQFLFEYFSETQRNKGNFPGRFSGRQFSNSRSEMNVSTLELGDSALYLCASSSWTSGRTGELFFGEGSRLTVL.

There are a few counts of this clonotype. The gene calls are TRBV4-1 and TRBJ1-1; D is ambiguous. Trimming left V 2 bases short and J 0 bases short, with 7 bases between. Germline V CDR1 and CDR2: MGHRA, YSYEKL. CDR3 size: 14 residues. The CDR3 is CASSQISVNTEAFF. In DNA, the CDR3 is TGCGCCAGCAGCCAAATTTCCGTGAACACTGAAGCTTTCTTT.

This clonotype was observed at least ten times. This chain uses TRBV29-1 with TRBJ2-7, with D maybe TRBD1 (5 bases). The germline gives CDR1 SQVTM, CDR2 ANQGSEA. The CDR3 is made up of 13 amino acids. The ends were cut back, 6 bases at V and 7 bases at J, with 19 bases in the middle. CDR3 amino acids: CSVRHTGSGEQYF. CDR3 DNA: TGCAGCGTCCGCCACACAGGCTCTGGGGAGCAGTACTTC.

This clonotype appeared many times. This chain uses TRBV20-1 with TRBJ2-5; TRBD2 agrees at 7 bases. The CDR3 extends over 13 amino acids. Germline V CDR1 and CDR2: DFQATT, SNEGSKA (reference sequence). V gave up 1 base and J gave up 4 bases; unmatched junction bases: 3. The chain's CDR3 is CSARAGGSETQYF. The CDR3 DNA follows: TGCAGTGCTAGAGCGGGAGGTTCAGAGACCCAGTACTTC.

This clonotype was seen a few times. The V call is TRBV12-3 or TRBV12-4, the J call TRBJ2-7, with 7 bases matching TRBD1. CDR3 length equals 15 residues. After removal of 4 bases from V and 1 base from J, the junction contained 7 bases not matched to a gene. The CDR3 region has the DNA TGTGCCAGCAGTTCCACCGGGACAGCTTCCTACGAGCAGTACTTC. Translating gives CASSSTGTASYEQYF.

A few counts support this clonotype. V and J are TRBV12-3 or TRBV12-4 and TRBJ2-3, with D perhaps TRBD1 (6 bases). The CDR3 spans 15 residues. The V end lost 3 bases, the J end lost 0 bases, and 10 bases lay between the germline ends. The CDR3 nucleotides are TGTGCCAGCAGTTTTTATGGGGGCAGCACAGATACGCAGTATTTT. It translates to CASSFYGGSTDTQYF.

The chain carries TRBV20-1 and TRBJ1-1; 9 bases match TRBD1. The length of the CDR3 is 13 residues. The trim removed 5 bases at V and 1 base at J, leaving 2 bases unmatched. Germline V gene lookup returns CDR1 DFQATT and CDR2 SNEGSKA (reference sequence). CDR3 residues: CSALGQGNTEAFF. As DNA, the CDR3 is TGCAGTGCTCTGGGACAGGGGAACACTGAAGCTTTCTTT.

This chain's CDR3 is CATSEEFGEQFF. For the CDR3, the DNA is TGTGCCACCAGTGAAGAGTTTGGTGAGCAGTTCTTC. The chain employs TRBV24-1 and TRBJ2-1; D not certain. This CDR3 region has 12 residues. CDR1 and CDR2 from the germline V gene are KGHDR and SFDVKD. Trimming removed 4 bases from V and 9 bases from J, with 9 bases in between.

This clonotype appeared a few times. The genes are TRBV7-8 and TRBJ2-7; D perhaps matches TRBD1 (6 bases). Per germline, CDR1 SGHVS and CDR2 FQNEAQ. V was cut by 5 bases and J by 4 bases, with 24 bases left in between. This CDR3 contains 17 residues. This chain's CDR3 is CASSPILQGYTRYEQYF. The CDR3 DNA follows: TGTGCCAGCAGCCCCATCCTACAGGGCTATACTAGGTACGAGCAGTACTTC.

This clonotype was counted a few times. The chain's CDR3 is CASSLSLTGTQYF. The DNA of the CDR3 is TGTGCCAGCAGTTTATCCTTGACAGGGACCCAGTACTTC. The V call is TRBV28, the J call TRBJ2-5; weak D call: TRBD1 (6 bases). V lost 1 base, J lost 7 bases, and 10 bases lay in between. CDR1 is MDHEN and CDR2 is SYDVKM in the germline V gene. The CDR3 length is 13 residues.